Sequencing of this T cell receptor beta chain was carried out in a study of T cells after yellow fever vaccination. Study in general: Fractions containing few cells were prepared with SMART-Seq v4 Ultra Low Input.

This clonotype came up many times. What it binds is not known. Study-level points and caveats: In post-booster samples, most primary-vaccination clones reappeared (approximately 96% CD4, approximately 91% CD8). Contamination by abundant bulk-population clonotypes could be present in FACS-sorted repertoires.

CDR3 length: 15 amino acids. Germline loops: CDR1 KGHSH, CDR2 LQKENI. Between the trimmed V and J ends, which lost 3 bases and 7 bases, there was a span of 16 bases. The study made its TCR cDNA through 5'RACE template switching. That step introduced a universal primer site along with UMIs. Each CDR3 protein is one row after TCRdb ran MiXCR on the 5' RACE reads. Altogether some 220,000 distinct CDR3 sequences are present, 3% to 4% being singletons, with the ten largest covering 3.2%. This TCR was recovered from a man younger than 35 who received the YFV17D yellow fever vaccine. The specimen was CD4+ T cells sorted from PBMCs, collected 10 days after the yellow fever booster vaccination. V usage is TRBV18 and J usage is TRBJ2-1; D not resolved. The CDR3 nucleotides are TGTGCCAGCTCACCTTCGCTAGACGCTAGGAATGAGCAGTTCTTC. Translating it yields CASSPSLDARNEQFF.